Listed here are 5 T cell receptor beta chains from one sample, sequenced in a study of CD8+ T cells in alopecia areata. Reverse transcribed after extraction, RNA yielded cDNA as the sequencing template. The method was immunoSEQ multiplex PCR; TCRdb's version includes in-frame clones alone and lacks a portion of them. The repertoire holds around 250,000 clones, 67% seen once, with 1% to 1.5% in the top ten. The sample in question was CD4+ T cells sorted from blood, obtained at week 0. All receptors come from a human donor with alopecia areata.

This chain uses TRBV18 with TRBJ2-6; D call uncertain. Trimming removed 6 bases from V and 0 bases from J, with 18 bases in between. Looked up from germline, CDR1 is KGHSH and CDR2 is LQKENI. CDR3 length: 18 amino acids. The CDR3 loop is CASSLDILQISGANVLTF. In nucleotides, the CDR3 is TGTGCCAGCTCCCTCGACATTCTCCAAATCTCTGGGGCCAACGTCCTGACTTTC.

The chain employs TRBV6-1 and TRBJ1-4; D possibly corresponds to TRBD1 (5 bases). Germline CDR1 MNHNS, CDR2 SASEGT. V dropped 5 bases and J dropped 6 bases, with 13 bases sitting between them. The CDR3 has 14 amino acids. This CDR3 is CASSPFWGDEKLFF. CDR3 DNA sequence: TGTGCCAGCAGTCCTTTCTGGGGGGATGAAAAACTGTTTTTT.

The chain combines TRBV4-1 with TRBJ1-3; tentatively, D is TRBD1 (5 bases). V was clipped by 3 bases and J by 1 base, with 7 bases between them. The CDR3 loop spans 14 amino acids. Per germline, CDR1 MGHRA and CDR2 YSYEKL. The CDR3 region is CASSHGASGNTIYF. CDR3 nucleotide sequence: TGCGCCAGCAGCCACGGGGCTTCTGGAAACACCATATATTTT.

The chain recombines TRBV7-2 with TRBJ2-5, with D perhaps matching TRBD1 or TRBD2 (5 bases each). The CDR3 has 12 amino acids. Per the germline V gene, CDR1 is SGHTA and CDR2 is FQGNSA. Trimming removed 5 bases at V and 4 bases at J, with 8 bases between. CDR3 residues: CASSRGGETQYF. The CDR3 coding sequence is TGTGCCAGCAGCCGGGGCGGAGAGACCCAGTACTTC.

This chain links TRBV11-3 with TRBJ2-1; 8 bases are a match to TRBD1. Germline lookup yields CDR1 SGHNT and CDR2 YENEEA. The CDR3 consists of 16 residues. J lost 6 bases, V lost 3 bases, and 10 bases had no gene match. The CDR3 bases are TGTGCCAGCAGCTTGGGAGTGACAGGGGCTGGCAATGAGCAGTTCTTC. This codes for CASSLGVTGAGNEQFF.